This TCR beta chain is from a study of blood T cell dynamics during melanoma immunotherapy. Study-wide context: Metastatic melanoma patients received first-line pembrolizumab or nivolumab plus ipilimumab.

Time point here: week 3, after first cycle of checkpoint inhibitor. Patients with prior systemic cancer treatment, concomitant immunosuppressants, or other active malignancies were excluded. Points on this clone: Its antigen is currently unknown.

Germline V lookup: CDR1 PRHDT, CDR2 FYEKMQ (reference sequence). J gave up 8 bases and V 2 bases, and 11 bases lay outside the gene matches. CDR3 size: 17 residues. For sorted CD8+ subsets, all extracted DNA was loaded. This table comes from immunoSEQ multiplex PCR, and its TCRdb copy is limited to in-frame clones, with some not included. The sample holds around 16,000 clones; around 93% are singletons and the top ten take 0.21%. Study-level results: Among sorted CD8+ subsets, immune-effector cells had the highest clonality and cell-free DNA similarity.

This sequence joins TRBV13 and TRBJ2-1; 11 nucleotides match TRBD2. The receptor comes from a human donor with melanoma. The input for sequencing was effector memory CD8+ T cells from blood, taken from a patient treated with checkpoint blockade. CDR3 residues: CASSLRVAGGSFYEQFF. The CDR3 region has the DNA TGTGCCAGCAGCTTAAGGGTAGCGGGAGGGTCGTTTTATGAGCAGTTCTTC.